The 18 T cell receptor beta chains below all came from one sample that was sequenced in a study of T-cell reconstitution after alpha-beta-depleted transplantation in children. Unique molecular identifiers featured in how the TCRbeta library was prepared. MiXCR, run by TCRdb on the PCR reads, gives a single entry per CDR3 protein. The repertoire holds 400,000 to 500,000 distinct CDR3 sequences, with around 9.9% as singletons. Source: PBMCs from the stem cell graft donor, taken from the stem cell graft. Receptor source: a human donor who donated a stem cell graft to a child with acute myeloid leukemia.

This clonotype was counted between two and nine times. The V call is TRBV5-1, the J call TRBJ1-6; D is unresolved. V lost 0 bases, J lost 0 bases, and 7 bases lay in between. The CDR3 runs to 16 residues. The germline V gene encodes CDR1 SGHRS and CDR2 YFSETQ. CDR3 protein: CASSLDVSSYNSPLHF. CDR3 DNA: TGCGCCAGCAGCTTGGATGTCAGCTCCTATAATTCACCCCTCCACTTT. Combining the CDR3 with reference TRBV5-1 and TRBJ1-6 gives the whole variable domain KAGVTQTPRYLIKTRGQQVTLSCSPISGHRSVSWYQQTPGQGLQFLFEYFSETQRNKGNFPGRFSGRQFSNSRSEMNVSTLELGDSALYLCASSLDVSSYNSPLHFGNGTRLTVT.

This clonotype was observed at least ten times. The rearrangement uses TRBV20-1 and TRBJ1-1; D may be TRBD1 (5 bases). The CDR3 is made up of 15 amino acids. Germline V CDR1 and CDR2: DFQATT, SNEGSKA (reference sequence). Trimming removed 0 bases at V and 2 bases at J, with 13 bases between. The CDR3 loop reads CSARDRDGRNTEAFF. The CDR3 DNA is TGCAGTGCTAGAGATAGGGACGGACGTAACACTGAAGCTTTCTTT.

The V call is TRBV25-1, the J call TRBJ1-3; no clear D. The germline CDR1 and CDR2 sequences are MGHDK and SYGVNS. The CDR3 has 12 residues. The V end lost 4 bases, the J end lost 4 bases, and 5 bases lay between the germline ends. The CDR3: CASSVVGNTIYF. CDR3 DNA: TGTGCCAGCAGTGTAGTGGGAAACACCATATATTTT.

This clonotype has only a few counts. This chain joins TRBV15 and TRBJ2-7; tentatively, D is TRBD1 (6 bases). Germline V gives CDR1 LNHNV, CDR2 YYDKDF (reference sequence). Deletions cut 4 bases from V and 0 bases from J, with 7 bases between. The CDR3 length is 13 residues. In nucleotides, the CDR3 is TGTGCCACCAGCACAGGGGACTCCTACGAGCAGTACTTC. Encoded protein: CATSTGDSYEQYF.

The J gene is TRBJ1-1, the V gene TRBV2; a weak D match, TRBD1 (6 bases). The CDR3 runs to 14 residues. CDR1 SNHLY and CDR2 FYNNEI come from the germline V gene. V shed 6 bases and J shed 4 bases, with 15 bases lying between them. The DNA of the CDR3 is TGTGCCAGCAGAGACGACAGGCGTCTCACTGAAGCTTTCTTT. This codes for CASRDDRRLTEAFF.

V and J are TRBV29-1 and TRBJ1-3; D not resolved. The germline V and J ends were trimmed by 4 bases and 0 bases, with 10 bases remaining between them. CDR3 length equals 14 residues. From germline, CDR1 is SQVTM and CDR2 ANQGSEA. The CDR3 region has the DNA TGCAGCGTTGGTCAAAGGTCCTCTGGAAACACCATATATTTT. It is translated as CSVGQRSSGNTIYF.

This clonotype occurred a few times. V and J are TRBV11-2 and TRBJ2-2; D may match TRBD1 or TRBD2 (5 bases each). The V gene's germline CDR1 is SGHAT and CDR2 FQNNGV. The length of the CDR3 is 18 residues. The V end was cut by 5 bases, the J end by 0 bases, with 19 bases between. Here the CDR3 reads CASSLGGPGASNTGELFF. CDR3 coding DNA: TGTGCCAGCAGCCTTGGGGGTCCAGGAGCCTCGAACACCGGGGAGCTGTTTTTT.

This clonotype was seen only a few times. The chain is built from TRBV11-2 and TRBJ1-6, with 10 nucleotides matching TRBD1. With V trimmed by 6 bases and J by 14 bases, 7 bases remained unmatched. This CDR3 has 13 amino acids. The germline CDR1 and CDR2 sequences are SGHAT and FQNNGV. The CDR3 protein is CASRRTGGLSLHF. CDR3 nucleotide sequence: TGTGCCAGCAGACGGACAGGGGGTTTATCCCTCCACTTT.

This clonotype has a count of ten or more. This sequence joins TRBV20-1 and TRBJ2-2; D gene uncertain. Germline V lookup: CDR1 DFQATT, CDR2 SNEGSKA (reference sequence). The CDR3 loop spans 13 amino acids. V lost 3 bases and J 3 bases, leaving 8 bases between the germline ends. Here the CDR3 reads CSASGPYTGELFF. The CDR3 region has the DNA TGCAGTGCTAGCGGACCATACACCGGGGAGCTGTTTTTT.

The chain employs TRBV12-3 or TRBV12-4 and TRBJ1-2; D perhaps matches TRBD1 (6 bases). The CDR3 contains 15 residues. Trimming pared 3 bases from V and 1 base from J, leaving 12 bases between. The CDR3 region has the DNA TGTGCCAGCAGTTTTAGGTCAGGGGATAACTATGGCTACACCTTC. It yields the protein CASSFRSGDNYGYTF.

This clonotype was counted a few times. The chain has TRBV5-1 and TRBJ2-2; TRBD1 matches at 8 bases. The CDR3 contains 16 residues. Trimming removed 0 bases from V and 6 bases from J; junction bases left unmatched: 7. CDR1 is SGHRS, CDR2 YFSETQ, per germline. CDR3 nucleotides: TGCGCCAGCAGCTTGGCCGGAGACAGGGGTGCCGGGGAGCTGTTTTTT. It translates to CASSLAGDRGAGELFF.

The sample holds many counts of this clonotype. This sequence joins TRBV29-1 and TRBJ1-2; TRBD1 might be the D (5 bases). This CDR3 has 12 residues. V was trimmed by 6 bases and J by 7 bases, leaving 15 bases between them. Germline V gene lookup returns CDR1 SQVTM and CDR2 ANQGSEA. The CDR3 sequence is CSVVGRVGGYTF. The CDR3 nucleotides are TGCAGCGTGGTCGGCAGGGTTGGTGGCTACACCTTC.

V usage is TRBV11-1 and J usage is TRBJ2-2; 15 bases agree with TRBD2. The V gene's germline CDR1 is SGHAT and CDR2 FQDESV (reference sequence). The CDR3 runs 20 residues. V lost 6 bases to trimming and J lost 5 bases; unmatched junction nucleotides: 16. Here the CDR3 DNA reads TGTGCCAGCAGACTTACCGGGACTAGCGGGAGGATAACGGGGACCGGGGAGCTGTTTTTT. This gives the protein CASRLTGTSGRITGTGELFF.

The sample holds a few counts of this clonotype. J is TRBJ1-1 and V is TRBV29-1; 8 nucleotides agree with TRBD1. V dropped 5 bases and J dropped 10; count of bases not matched to a gene: 6. CDR1 and CDR2 from the germline V gene are SQVTM and ANQGSEA. The CDR3 covers 11 residues. For the CDR3, the DNA is TGCAGCGTTCCCAGGGGGCATATAGCTTTCTTT. This encodes CSVPRGHIAFF.

This clonotype was recorded at least ten times. The V gene is TRBV5-1, the J gene TRBJ1-1, with D perhaps matching TRBD1 (5 bases). V dropped 6 bases and J dropped 3 bases, with 15 bases sitting between them. Germline assignment: CDR1 SGHRS and CDR2 YFSETQ. The CDR3 has 14 amino acids. The chain's CDR3 is CASTPQGGDTEAFF. The CDR3 nucleotides are TGCGCCAGCACCCCCCAGGGAGGCGACACTGAAGCTTTCTTT.

This clonotype was found a few times. The chain couples TRBV10-3 to TRBJ2-2; D gene unclear. Germline-derived CDR1 and CDR2 are ENHRY and SYGVKD. The CDR3 loop spans 14 amino acids. Trimming took off 6 bases at V and 7 bases at J, with 15 bases between the two ends. CDR3 sequence reads: CAISLSRAGGELFF. In nucleotides, the CDR3 is TGTGCCATCAGCCTATCACGAGCCGGCGGGGAGCTGTTTTTT.

This clonotype was seen repeatedly, ten times or more. This chain connects TRBV27 to TRBJ2-7; TRBD1 is a possible D gene (6 bases). CDR3 length equals 14 residues. From germline, CDR1 is MNHEY and CDR2 SMNVEV (reference sequence). V lost 3 bases, J lost 0 bases, and 9 bases lay in between. The CDR3 sequence: CASSFRGSSYEQYF. CDR3 coding DNA: TGTGCCAGCAGTTTCAGGGGCAGCTCCTACGAGCAGTACTTC.

This clonotype was counted a few times. The chain recombines TRBV12-3 or TRBV12-4 with TRBJ1-2; D gene uncertain. With 3 bases removed from V and 0 bases from J, the gap between germline ends came to 11 bases. The CDR3 is made up of 15 amino acids. CDR3 DNA sequence: TGTGCCAGCAGTTTTCAGGTCGCTGCTAACTATGGCTACACCTTC. Protein sequence: CASSFQVAANYGYTF.